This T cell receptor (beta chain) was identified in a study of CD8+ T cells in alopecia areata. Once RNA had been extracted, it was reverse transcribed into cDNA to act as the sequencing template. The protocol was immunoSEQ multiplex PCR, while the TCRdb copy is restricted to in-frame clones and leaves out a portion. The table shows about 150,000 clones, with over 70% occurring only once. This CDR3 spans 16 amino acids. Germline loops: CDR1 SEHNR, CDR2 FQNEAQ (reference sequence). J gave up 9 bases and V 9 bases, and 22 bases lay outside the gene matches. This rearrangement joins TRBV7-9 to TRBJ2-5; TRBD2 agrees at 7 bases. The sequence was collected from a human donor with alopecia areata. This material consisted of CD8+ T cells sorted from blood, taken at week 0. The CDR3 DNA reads TGTGCCAGTCGATCCCGAACTAGCGACTCGGTGGTGGCCCAGTACTTC. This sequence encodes CASRSRTSDSVVAQYF.